The T cell receptor beta chain under discussion was sequenced for a study of early T cells in non-severe SARS-CoV-2 infection. This clonotype was counted at least ten times. TCRdb redid the calling of the 5' RACE reads with MiXCR, one entry per CDR3 protein. The table records more than 65,000 distinct CDR3 sequences, roughly an eighth of them present only once. V shed 2 bases and J shed 4 bases, with 6 bases lying between them. The length of the CDR3 is 13 residues. Germline V gene sequence: CDR1 LGHNA, CDR2 YSLEER. Sequenced input: whole blood. V gene TRBV4-3 combines with J gene TRBJ1-3, with D unclear. The origin of this receptor is an adult who was a healthcare worker with PCR-confirmed SARS-CoV-2 infection or an uninfected control (not recorded which). CDR3 in amino acids: CASSQTSGNTIYF. CDR3 sequence (DNA): TGCGCCAGCAGCCAAACATCCGGAAACACCATATATTTT.